The rows below give T cell receptor beta chains drawn from one sample of a study of technical replicates of blood from several donors. Generated by immunoSEQ multiplex PCR, the TCRdb table keeps only in-frame clones and is missing some. The table records over 50,000 clones, around 88% of them present only once. Sequenced input: PBMCs. All receptors come from a human donor in good health. Some clones in this sample may be carry-over from other donors' samples. Each CDR3 is given with its conserved first and last residue. The order of the fields is V gene, clone size, D gene, J gene, CDR3 protein, CDR3 DNA. A D gene is named only where the DNA matches it firmly. Clone size is shown for a subset of rows, as once, few, many or a class of expanded clone.

TRBV7-3	.	.	TRBJ2-5	CASSLSAGAETQYF	TGTGCCAGCAGCTTATCGGCGGGGGCGGAGACCCAGTACTTC
TRBV6-6	.	.	TRBJ1-1	CASKSPDTEAFF	TGTGCCAGCAAAAGCCCGGACACTGAAGCTTTCTTT
TRBV18	.	TRBD1	TRBJ1-1	CASSPQEGATNTEAFF	TGTGCCAGCTCACCACAGGAGGGGGCAACGAACACTGAAGCTTTCTTT
TRBV29-1	.	.	TRBJ1-2	CSVEDGTGPSGYTF	TGCAGCGTTGAAGATGGAACAGGTCCCTCTGGCTACACCTTC
TRBV4-1	.	.	TRBJ1-6	CASSHFRAWGSPLHF	TGCGCCAGCAGCCACTTCAGGGCCTGGGGCTCACCCCTCCACTTT
TRBV20-1	.	.	TRBJ2-5	CSARGRETQYF	TGCAGTGCTAGGGGGCGTGAGACCCAGTACTTC
TRBV6-5	few	.	TRBJ1-1	CASSSITYEAFF	TGTGCCAGCAGTTCCATCACTTATGAAGCTTTCTTT
TRBV9	few	.	TRBJ1-2	CASSPRVPGNGYTF	TGTGCCAGCAGCCCTCGCGTTCCGGGAAATGGCTACACCTTC
TRBV19	.	TRBD1	TRBJ1-2	CASSILYFGQGKNYGYTF	TGTGCCAGTAGTATACTGTATTTCGGACAGGGGAAAAACTATGGCTACACCTTC
TRBV4-3	.	TRBD2	TRBJ2-7	CASSPMRGNSYEQYF	TGCGCCAGCAGCCCGATGCGGGGGAACTCCTACGAGCAGTACTTC
TRBV27	.	TRBD1	TRBJ1-2	CASRQGQGYGYTF	TGTGCCAGCAGACAGGGACAGGGCTATGGCTACACCTTC
TRBV7-8	.	.	TRBJ1-2	CASSPDGVGYTF	TGTGCCAGCAGCCCGGACGGGGTCGGCTACACCTTC
TRBV15	.	.	TRBJ1-2	CATSRVEGFGYTF	TGTGCCACCAGCAGAGTGGAGGGTTTTGGCTACACCTTC
TRBV7-8	few	.	TRBJ2-5	CASSPIADLKETQYF	TGTGCCAGCAGCCCTATAGCGGACCTTAAAGAGACCCAGTACTTC
TRBV2	.	TRBD1	TRBJ1-1	CASSGTGGTEAFF	TGTGCCAGCAGTGGGACAGGCGGCACTGAAGCTTTCTTT
TRBV23-1	.	TRBD1	TRBJ1-5	CASSPFWTGILSNQPQHF	TGCGCCAGCAGTCCTTTTTGGACAGGGATATTAAGCAATCAGCCCCAGCATTTT
TRBV9	.	.	TRBJ2-7	CASSPSGVVYEQYF	TGTGCCAGCAGCCCGTCGGGGGTTGTCTACGAGCAGTACTTC
TRBV5-4	.	TRBD2	TRBJ2-3	CASSRTSGGLTDTQYF	TGTGCCAGCAGCCGGACTAGCGGGGGACTCACAGATACGCAGTATTTT
TRBV7-9	.	TRBD2	TRBJ2-1	CASSSSSGRAYEQFF	TGTGCCAGCAGCTCCAGTAGCGGGAGGGCCTATGAGCAGTTCTTC
TRBV29-1	.	TRBD2	TRBJ2-7	CSVVLAGDYEQYF	TGCAGCGTTGTTCTAGCGGGGGACTACGAGCAGTACTTC
TRBV4-2	.	TRBD2	TRBJ2-5	CASSQEPGLAGVRETQYF	TGTGCCAGCAGCCAAGAACCGGGACTAGCGGGAGTACGGGAGACCCAGTACTTC
TRBV19	.	.	TRBJ2-7	CASSIEDSYEQYF	TGTGCCAGTAGTATTGAGGACAGCTACGAGCAGTACTTC
TRBV5-4	.	.	TRBJ2-5	CASSTGTEETQYF	TGTGCCAGCAGCACCGGCACAGAAGAGACCCAGTACTTC
TRBV21-1	.	.	TRBJ1-1	CASSYDRLNTEAFF	TGTGCCAGCAGCTACGACAGGTTGAACACTGAAGCTTTCTTT
TRBV15	.	.	TRBJ2-7	CATSRAILGGRREQYF	TGTGCCACCAGCAGAGCCATATTGGGGGGACGACGGGAGCAGTACTTC
TRBV11-3	few	.	TRBJ2-2	CASSLGLTPEGELFF	TGTGCCAGCAGCTTAGGACTAACCCCGGAGGGGGAGCTGTTTTTT
TRBV7-6	.	TRBD1	TRBJ2-3	CASSPRTGDTDTQYF	TGTGCCAGCAGCCCGCGGACAGGGGACACAGATACGCAGTATTTT
TRBV28	.	.	TRBJ2-2	CASSRSAVTNTGELFF	TGTGCCAGCAGTAGATCTGCGGTGACGAACACCGGGGAGCTGTTTTTT
TRBV19	.	TRBD1	TRBJ2-1	CASTTSPQGPEQFF	TGTGCCAGTACCACTTCCCCACAGGGGCCTGAGCAGTTCTTC
TRBV10-3	.	.	TRBJ1-2	CAISPGLYPPGNGYTF	TGTGCCATCAGCCCGGGACTCTACCCTCCCGGGAATGGCTACACCTTC
TRBV9	.	.	TRBJ2-7	CASSVGVGSPQDEQYF	TGTGCCAGCAGCGTAGGTGTGGGGAGCCCCCAGGACGAGCAGTACTTC
TRBV14	.	TRBD1	TRBJ2-2	CASSQGQGGTGELFF	TGTGCCAGCAGCCAAGGACAGGGTGGAACCGGGGAGCTGTTTTTT